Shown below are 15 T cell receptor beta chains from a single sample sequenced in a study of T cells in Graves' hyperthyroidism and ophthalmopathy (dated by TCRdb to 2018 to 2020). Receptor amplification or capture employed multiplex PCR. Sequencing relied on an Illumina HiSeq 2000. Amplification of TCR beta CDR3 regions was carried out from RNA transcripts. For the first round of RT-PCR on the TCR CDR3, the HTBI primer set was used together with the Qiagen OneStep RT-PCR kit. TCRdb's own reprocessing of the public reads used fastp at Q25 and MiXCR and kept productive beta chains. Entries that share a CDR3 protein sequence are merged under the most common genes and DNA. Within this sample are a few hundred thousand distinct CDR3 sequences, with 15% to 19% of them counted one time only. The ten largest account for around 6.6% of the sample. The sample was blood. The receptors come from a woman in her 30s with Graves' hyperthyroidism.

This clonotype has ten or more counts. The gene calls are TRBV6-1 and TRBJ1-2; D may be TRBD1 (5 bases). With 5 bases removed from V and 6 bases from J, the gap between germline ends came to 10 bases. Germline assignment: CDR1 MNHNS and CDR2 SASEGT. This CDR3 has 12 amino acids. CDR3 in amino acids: CASSTDRDGYTF. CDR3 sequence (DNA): TGTGCCAGCAGTACCGACAGAGATGGCTACACCTTC.

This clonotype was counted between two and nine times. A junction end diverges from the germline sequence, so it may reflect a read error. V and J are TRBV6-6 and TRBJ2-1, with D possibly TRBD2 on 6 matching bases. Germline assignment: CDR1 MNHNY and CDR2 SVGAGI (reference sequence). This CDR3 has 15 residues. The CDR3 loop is CASSYSGGAGNERFF. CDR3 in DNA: TGTGCCAGCAGTTACTCGGGCGGGGCGGGTAATGAGCGGTTCTTC.

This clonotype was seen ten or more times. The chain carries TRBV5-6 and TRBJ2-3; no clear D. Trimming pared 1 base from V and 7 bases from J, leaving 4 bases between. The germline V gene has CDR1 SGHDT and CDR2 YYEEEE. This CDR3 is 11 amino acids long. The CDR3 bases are TGTGCCAGCAGCTTGAGCAATACGCAGTATTTT. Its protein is CASSLSNTQYF.

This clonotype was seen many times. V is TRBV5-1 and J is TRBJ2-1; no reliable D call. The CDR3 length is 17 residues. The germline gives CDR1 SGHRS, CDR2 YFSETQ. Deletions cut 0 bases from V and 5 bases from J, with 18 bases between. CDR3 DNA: TGCGCCAGCAGCTTGGCCACTATTTCGGCTAGAAACAATGAGCAGTTCTTC. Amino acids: CASSLATISARNNEQFF.

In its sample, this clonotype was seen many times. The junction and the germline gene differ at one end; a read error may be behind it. This CDR3 reads CASSQGTGSNQPQHF. For the CDR3, the DNA is TGTGCCAGCAGCCAAGGGACAGGGAGCAATCAGCCCCAGCATTTT. This chain links TRBV4-3 with TRBJ1-5; 9 bases map to TRBD1. The CDR3 spans 15 residues. Germline V lookup: CDR1 LGHNA, CDR2 YSLEER.

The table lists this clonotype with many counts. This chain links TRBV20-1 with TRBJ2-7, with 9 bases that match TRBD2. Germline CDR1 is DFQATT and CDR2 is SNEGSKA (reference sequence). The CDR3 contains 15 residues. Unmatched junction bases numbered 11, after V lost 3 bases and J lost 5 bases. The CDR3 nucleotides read TGCAGTGCTAGGGGTGGGAGCGGGAGGTTAGACGAGCAGTACTTC. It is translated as CSARGGSGRLDEQYF.

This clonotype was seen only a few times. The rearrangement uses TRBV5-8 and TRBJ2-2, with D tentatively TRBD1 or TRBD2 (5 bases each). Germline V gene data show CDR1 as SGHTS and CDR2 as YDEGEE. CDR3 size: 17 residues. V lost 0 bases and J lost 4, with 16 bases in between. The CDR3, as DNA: TGTGCCAGCAGCTTGGGGGGGAACACCCCGGGCACCGGGGAGCTGTTTTTT. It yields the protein CASSLGGNTPGTGELFF.

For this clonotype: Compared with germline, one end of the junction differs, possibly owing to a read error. The CDR3 nucleotides read TGTGCCAGCAGAACCTACGGGACAGGGGTTTCGGCCGGGGAGCTGGTTTTT. This gives the protein CASRTYGTGVSAGELVF. This chain joins TRBV6-2 or TRBV6-3 and TRBJ2-2; 10 nucleotides line up with TRBD1. Germline-derived CDR1 and CDR2 are MNHEY and SVGEGT. The CDR3 spans 17 residues.

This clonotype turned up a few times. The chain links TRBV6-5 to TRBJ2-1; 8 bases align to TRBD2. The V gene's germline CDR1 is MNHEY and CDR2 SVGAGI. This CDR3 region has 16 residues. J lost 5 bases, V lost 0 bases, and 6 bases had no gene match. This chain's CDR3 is CASSYSSTSEHNEQFF. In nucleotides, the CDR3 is TGTGCCAGCAGTTACTCTTCGACTAGCGAACACAATGAGCAGTTCTTC.

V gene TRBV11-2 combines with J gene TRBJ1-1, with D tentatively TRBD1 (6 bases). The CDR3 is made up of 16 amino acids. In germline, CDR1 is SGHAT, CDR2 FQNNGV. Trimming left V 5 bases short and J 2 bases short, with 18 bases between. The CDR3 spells CASSRAYRAPNTEAFF. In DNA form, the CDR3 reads TGTGCCAGCAGCAGAGCCTACAGGGCCCCAAACACTGAAGCTTTCTTT.

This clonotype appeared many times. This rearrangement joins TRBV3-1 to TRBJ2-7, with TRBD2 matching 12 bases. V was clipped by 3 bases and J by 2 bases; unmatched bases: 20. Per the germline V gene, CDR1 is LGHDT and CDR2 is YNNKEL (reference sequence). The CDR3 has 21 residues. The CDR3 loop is CASSHPNLLAGGGDRTYEQYF. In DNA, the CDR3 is TGTGCCAGCAGCCACCCTAACCTCCTAGCGGGAGGGGGGGACCGGACCTACGAGCAGTACTTC.

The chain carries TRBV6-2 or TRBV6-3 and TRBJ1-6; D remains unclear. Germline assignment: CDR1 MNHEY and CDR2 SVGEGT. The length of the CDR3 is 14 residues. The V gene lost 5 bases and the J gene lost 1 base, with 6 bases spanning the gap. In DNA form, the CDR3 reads TGTGCCAGCAGTCCCGGTTCCTATAATTCACCCCTCCACTTT. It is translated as CASSPGSYNSPLHF.

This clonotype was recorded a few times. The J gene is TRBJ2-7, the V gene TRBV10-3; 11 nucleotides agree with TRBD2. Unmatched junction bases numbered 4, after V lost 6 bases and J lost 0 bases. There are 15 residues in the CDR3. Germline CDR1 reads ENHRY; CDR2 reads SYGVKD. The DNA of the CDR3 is TGTGCCATCAGATCCGGGACTAGCGGCTCCTACGAGCAGTACTTC. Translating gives CAIRSGTSGSYEQYF.

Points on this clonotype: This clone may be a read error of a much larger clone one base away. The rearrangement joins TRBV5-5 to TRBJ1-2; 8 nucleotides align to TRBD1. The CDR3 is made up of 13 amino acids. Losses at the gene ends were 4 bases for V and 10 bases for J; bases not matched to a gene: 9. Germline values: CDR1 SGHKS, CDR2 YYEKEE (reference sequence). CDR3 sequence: CASSRVGQGVYTF. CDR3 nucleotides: TGTGCCAGCAGCCGGGTCGGACAGGGTGTCTACACCTTC.

CDR3 DNA: TGTGCCAGCTCACCGTTCAGGGGGCCGACGAACACCGGGGAGCTGTTTTTT. Encoded protein: CASSPFRGPTNTGELFF. V gene TRBV18 combines with J gene TRBJ2-2, with 8 bases lining up with TRBD1. The CDR3 consists of 17 residues. J lost 0 bases, V lost 3 bases, and 6 bases had no gene match. Germline assignment: CDR1 KGHSH and CDR2 LQKENI.